These 20 T cell receptor beta chains were sequenced from one sample in a study of blood T cell repertoires in COVID-19. Clones were sequenced by immunoSEQ multiplex PCR, and TCRdb holds only the in-frame ones, with some missing. This sample carries 150,000 to 200,000 clones, about 80% of them seen once, and the ten largest clones take around 7%. Material: peripheral blood. The receptors stem from a woman between 40 and 50 years old with COVID-19, enrolled during active disease.

The rearrangement links TRBV5-1 to TRBJ1-2, with D uncertain. The CDR3 runs 17 residues. Germline V gene lookup returns CDR1 SGHRS and CDR2 YFSETQ. The ends were cut back, 2 bases at V and 1 base at J, with 18 bases in the middle. The CDR3 DNA follows: TGCGCCAGCAGCTTAGGCAGCGTCCGAACCCTTAACTATGGCTACACCTTC. Translation: CASSLGSVRTLNYGYTF.

This clone was recorded once. The gene calls are TRBV28 and TRBJ2-7, with a possible D match to TRBD1 (7 bases). Trimming removed 7 bases from V and 6 bases from J, with 16 bases in between. The CDR3 consists of 13 residues. CDR1 and CDR2 from the germline V gene are MDHEN and SYDVKM. The CDR3 reads CASTPSGGLEQYF. CDR3 sequence (DNA): TGTGCCAGCACCCCTTCAGGGGGACTCGAGCAGTACTTC.

CDR3 in amino acids: CASRLRQDNEQFF. CDR3 DNA sequence: TGTGCCAGCAGACTAAGACAGGACAATGAGCAGTTCTTC. The genes are TRBV2 and TRBJ2-1; possibly TRBD1 for D (6 bases). Germline CDR1 and CDR2: SNHLY and FYNNEI. Trimming left V 6 bases short and J 5 bases short, with 11 bases between. This CDR3 is built from 13 residues. Full variable domain (remainder filled in from reference TRBV2 and TRBJ2-1): EPEVTQTPSHQVTQMGQEVILRCVPISNHLYFYWYRQILGQKVEFLVSFYNNEISEKSEIFDDQFSVERPDGSNFTLKIRSTKLEDSAMYFCASRLRQDNEQFFGPGTRLTVL.

The J gene is TRBJ2-4, the V gene TRBV9; 10 bases match TRBD1. The V and J ends lost 0 bases and 8 bases, in that order; junction bases with no gene match: 8. Germline V lookup: CDR1 SGDLS, CDR2 YYNGEE. The CDR3 is made up of 16 amino acids. The CDR3 nucleotides are TGTGCCAGCAGCGTAGGGCAGACAGGGGGCATAGACATTCAGTACTTC. Translation gives CASSVGQTGGIDIQYF.

This chain connects TRBV28 to TRBJ1-2, with D unresolved. Germline V lookup: CDR1 MDHEN, CDR2 SYDVKM. The CDR3 is 12 residues long. Trimming took off 3 bases at V and 4 bases at J, with 6 bases between the two ends. CDR3 sequence (DNA): TGTGCCAGCAGTTTTTACACCTATGGCTACACCTTC. This sequence encodes CASSFYTYGYTF.

The chain employs TRBV27 and TRBJ2-4; D is possibly TRBD2 (6 bases). Trimming shortened V by 11 bases and J by 0 bases, and 17 bases separated the two germline ends. This CDR3 is built from 15 residues. The V gene's germline CDR1 is MNHEY and CDR2 SMNVEV (reference sequence). This CDR3 reads CAQRDSGLAKNIQYF. For the CDR3, the DNA is TGTGCCCAAAGGGATAGCGGACTAGCCAAAAACATTCAGTACTTC.

This chain joins TRBV27 and TRBJ1-1; D uncertain. The CDR3 runs to 16 residues. The germline CDR1 and CDR2 sequences are MNHEY and SMNVEV (reference sequence). V dropped 5 bases and J dropped 4 bases, with 20 bases sitting between them. This chain's CDR3 is CASSKTSLPRRTEAFF. DNA of the CDR3: TGTGCCAGCAGTAAAACTAGTCTCCCTCGGCGCACTGAAGCTTTCTTT.

V gene TRBV5-1 combines with J gene TRBJ2-3; 7 bases are a match to TRBD1. Germline V CDR1 and CDR2: SGHRS, YFSETQ. The CDR3 totals 14 residues. Trimming at V came to 0 bases and at J to 4 bases, leaving 2 bases not matched to a gene. The CDR3 reads CASSLEGGPDTQYF. In nucleotides, the CDR3 is TGCGCCAGCAGCTTGGAAGGGGGCCCAGATACGCAGTATTTT.

The J gene is TRBJ1-5, the V gene TRBV6-6; D is uncertain. Looked up from germline, CDR1 is MNHNY and CDR2 is SVGAGI (reference sequence). This CDR3 comprises 15 residues. Trimming pared 6 bases from V and 1 base from J, leaving 13 bases between. The CDR3 nucleotides read TGTGCCAGCAGCTCCGCCCCGGGGAGCAATCAGCCCCAGCATTTT. Residues: CASSSAPGSNQPQHF.

This sequence joins TRBV12-3 or TRBV12-4 and TRBJ1-5; maybe TRBD1 (6 bases). Trimming shortened V by 6 bases and J by 4 bases, and 10 bases separated the two germline ends. The CDR3 sequence is 13 residues long. The CDR3 protein is CASRSTGNQPQHF. DNA of the CDR3: TGTGCCAGCAGGTCTACAGGGAATCAGCCCCAGCATTTT.

This chain uses TRBV28 with TRBJ1-5, with 7 bases lining up with TRBD1. Germline V CDR1 and CDR2: MDHEN, SYDVKM. Trimming at V came to 5 bases and at J to 9 bases, leaving 7 bases not matched to a gene. The CDR3 is 13 amino acids. The CDR3 loop is CASSLDRARPQHF. The CDR3 region has the DNA TGTGCCAGCAGTCTAGACAGGGCTCGGCCCCAGCATTTT.

There are a few counts of this clone. V usage is TRBV5-5 and J usage is TRBJ2-6; TRBD1 agrees at 7 bases. CDR3 length: 15 residues. Trimming cost V 3 bases and J 1 base; bases outside gene matches: 1. Germline lookup yields CDR1 SGHKS and CDR2 YYEKEE (reference sequence). CDR3 loop: CASSWTGSGANVLTF. The CDR3 DNA reads TGTGCCAGCAGCTGGACAGGTTCTGGGGCCAACGTCCTGACTTTC. Drawing the rest from reference TRBV5-5 and TRBJ2-6, the complete variable domain is DAGVTQSPTHLIKTRGQQVTLRCSPISGHKSVSWYQQVLGQGPQFIFQYYEKEERGRGNFPDRFSARQFPNYSSELNVNALLLGDSALYLCASSWTGSGANVLTFGAGSRLTVL.

The V call is TRBV4-2, the J call TRBJ2-3; D is undetermined. V lost 4 bases, J lost 2 bases, and 13 bases lay in between. CDR3 length equals 15 residues. Germline assignment: CDR1 LGHNA and CDR2 YNFKEQ. This CDR3 reads CASSPPVEPTDTQYF. The CDR3 DNA follows: TGTGCCAGCAGCCCGCCGGTAGAGCCCACAGATACGCAGTATTTT.

This clone showed up just a few times. The chain combines TRBV2 with TRBJ1-5; D is uncertain. Trimming pared 1 base from V and 9 bases from J, leaving 10 bases between. Per germline, CDR1 SNHLY and CDR2 FYNNEI. This CDR3 has 13 residues. The CDR3 loop is CASSEERGGPQHF. As DNA, the CDR3 is TGTGCCAGCAGTGAAGAAAGAGGTGGGCCCCAGCATTTT.

This clone has a handful of counts. This chain connects TRBV2 to TRBJ1-2; TRBD1 matches at 10 bases. Trimming took 6 bases from V and 8 from J; bases not matched to a gene: 3. CDR3 size: 12 residues. CDR1 is SNHLY, CDR2 FYNNEI, per germline. The CDR3 DNA follows: TGTGCCAGCAGAGGGACAGGGGACGGCTACACCTTC. As protein: CASRGTGDGYTF.

Points on this clone: Other DNA sequences in the sample encode the same CDR3. The chain uses TRBV19 and TRBJ2-2; no clear D gene. Deletions cut 3 bases from V and 0 bases from J, with 5 bases between. This CDR3 is built from 14 residues. CDR1 is LNHDA, CDR2 SQIVND, per germline (reference sequence). CDR3 DNA sequence: TGTGCCAGTAGTATTACAGCGAACACCGGGGAGCTGTTTTTT. This translates into CASSITANTGELFF.

The rearrangement joins TRBV7-9 to TRBJ2-3; TRBD2 agrees at 7 bases. Germline V gives CDR1 SEHNR, CDR2 FQNEAQ (reference sequence). There are 15 residues in the CDR3. The J segment lost 2 bases and the V segment lost 5 bases, leaving 7 bases of the junction unmatched. In DNA, the CDR3 is TGTGCCAGCAGCCACCAAGCGGGACCCACAGATACGCAGTATTTT. It specifies CASSHQAGPTDTQYF. The full variable domain, in which reference TRBV7-9 and TRBJ2-3 provide the parts outside the CDR3, is DTGVSQNPRHKITKRGQNVTFRCDPISEHNRLYWYRQTLGQGPEFLTYFQNEAQLEKSRLLSDRFSAERPKGSFSTLEIQRTEQGDSAMYLCASSHQAGPTDTQYFGPGTRLTVL.

The gene calls are TRBV7-9 and TRBJ2-1, with a weak D call TRBD1 (5 bases). Germline-derived CDR1 and CDR2 are SEHNR and FQNEAQ (reference sequence). V lost 5 bases and J lost 6, with 8 bases in between. This CDR3 is built from 12 residues. The CDR3 region is CASSPGFNEQFF. The CDR3 nucleotides read TGTGCCAGCAGCCCAGGGTTCAATGAGCAGTTCTTC.

The rearrangement joins TRBV3-1 (or the pseudogene TRBV3-2) to TRBJ1-5; possibly TRBD1 for D (5 bases). This CDR3 spans 15 amino acids. V shed 1 base and J shed 6 bases, with 13 bases lying between them. Germline V gives CDR1 LGHDT, CDR2 YNNKEL (reference sequence). The CDR3 protein is CASSQAGGEVQPQHF. In DNA, the CDR3 is TGTGCCAGCAGCCAAGCGGGGGGGGAAGTTCAGCCCCAGCATTTT.

The chain employs TRBV21-1 and TRBJ1-4; the listed D gene, TRBD1, was not tested against the DNA. TRBV21-1 represents a pseudogene. The CDR3 runs 13 residues. As DNA, the CDR3 is TGTGCCAGCGAGGGACAGGGTAATGAAAAACTGTTTTTT. Its translation is CASEGQGNEKLFF.